The next 14 T cell receptor beta chains were all read from a single sample in a study of early T cells in non-severe SARS-CoV-2 infection. TCRdb reprocessed the 5' RACE reads via MiXCR and lists one record per CDR3 protein. The table includes about 60,000 distinct CDR3 sequences, 4.5% to 7% detected once. Specimen: whole blood. Receptors were obtained from an adult who was a healthcare worker with PCR-confirmed SARS-CoV-2 infection or an uninfected control (not recorded which).

This clonotype was counted at least ten times. This chain connects TRBV7-6 to TRBJ2-5, with D unresolved. The CDR3 length is 15 residues. The ends were cut back, 2 bases at V and 1 base at J, with 11 bases in the middle. CDR1 and CDR2 (germline): SGHVS, FNYEAQ. Here the CDR3 DNA reads TGTGCCAGCAGCTTATTTACCGTTCTCCAAGAGACCCAGTACTTC. This encodes CASSLFTVLQETQYF.

This clonotype was picked up many times. The chain uses TRBV5-1 and TRBJ1-5; D is unresolved. CDR3 length: 15 amino acids. Trimming left V 4 bases short and J 2 bases short, with 13 bases between. Germline V gives CDR1 SGHRS, CDR2 YFSETQ. The CDR3: CASSIDVGGNQPQHF. CDR3 bases: TGCGCCAGCAGCATAGACGTGGGAGGCAATCAGCCCCAGCATTTT.

This clonotype was found a few times. The chain joins TRBV29-1 to TRBJ1-1; 7 positions agree with TRBD1. CDR1 and CDR2 (germline): SQVTM, ANQGSEA. The CDR3 loop spans 13 amino acids. The J segment lost 0 bases and the V segment lost 7 bases, leaving 5 bases of the junction unmatched. CDR3 in amino acids: CSALGQLNTEAFF. The CDR3 nucleotides are TGCAGCGCCCTGGGACAGCTGAACACTGAAGCTTTCTTT.

The chain has TRBV5-5 and TRBJ1-3; a weak D match, TRBD1 (5 bases). This CDR3 is built from 15 residues. Germline CDR1 is SGHKS and CDR2 is YYEKEE (reference sequence). V lost 5 bases and J 0 bases, leaving 12 bases between the germline ends. CDR3 DNA: TGTGCCAGCAGGAGGCAGGGTCTCTCTGGAAACACCATATATTTT. It yields the protein CASRRQGLSGNTIYF.

This chain uses TRBV20-1 with TRBJ1-2, with D possibly TRBD1 on 6 matching bases. The germline V gene has CDR1 DFQATT and CDR2 SNEGSKA (reference sequence). The CDR3 extends over 13 amino acids. Trimming removed 6 bases from V and 4 bases from J, with 15 bases in between. The CDR3 sequence: CSAPEGEAYGYTF. For the CDR3, the DNA is TGCAGTGCCCCAGAGGGGGAGGCCTATGGCTACACCTTC.

The sample holds many counts of this clonotype. The V call is TRBV5-1, the J call TRBJ1-6; 8 bases match TRBD1. V dropped 5 bases and J dropped 6; count of bases not matched to a gene: 7. Germline values: CDR1 SGHRS, CDR2 YFSETQ. CDR3 size: 15 residues. The chain's CDR3 is CASRRTGTGNSPLHF. The CDR3 nucleotides read TGCGCCAGCAGGCGGACAGGGACGGGTAATTCACCCCTCCACTTT.

Ten or more counts support this clonotype. This chain's CDR3 is CASSRVGNEQFF. The CDR3 DNA sequence: TGTGCCAGTAGTCGGGTGGGCAATGAGCAGTTCTTC. The rearrangement uses TRBV19 and TRBJ2-1, with unresolved D. This CDR3 region has 12 residues. Trimming left V 5 bases short and J 6 bases short, with 8 bases between. The germline CDR1 and CDR2 sequences are LNHDA and SQIVND (reference sequence).

This clonotype was observed a few times. The chain uses TRBV6-1 and TRBJ2-1; D ambiguous. Trimming removed 1 base at V and 9 bases at J, with 16 bases between. The CDR3 contains 15 residues. Looked up from germline, CDR1 is MNHNS and CDR2 is SASEGT. CDR3 protein: CASSEVMGLRSEQFF. The CDR3 coding sequence is TGTGCCAGCAGTGAAGTAATGGGCCTGAGGTCTGAGCAGTTCTTC.

This clonotype was recorded many times. This rearrangement joins TRBV9 to TRBJ2-3; 7 nucleotides line up with TRBD2. Trimming took 1 base from V and 1 from J; bases not matched to a gene: 6. The length of the CDR3 is 16 residues. The germline CDR1 and CDR2 sequences are SGDLS and YYNGEE. CDR3 DNA: TGTGCCAGCAGCGTATCGCGGGGGTTACGCACAGATACGCAGTATTTT. The encoded protein is CASSVSRGLRTDTQYF.

The sample holds many counts of this clonotype. The chain links TRBV20-1 to TRBJ1-2, with TRBD1 identical over 9 bases. Trimming removed 6 bases from V and 8 bases from J; junction bases left unmatched: 10. The length of the CDR3 is 13 residues. The germline V gene has CDR1 DFQATT and CDR2 SNEGSKA (reference sequence). CDR3 coding DNA: TGCAGTGCAAAATCCGGGACAGGGAGCGGCTACACCTTC. Translation gives CSAKSGTGSGYTF.

The CDR3 spells CASSLRSEQYF. As DNA, the CDR3 is TGTGCCAGCAGCTTAAGGAGCGAGCAGTACTTC. The chain employs TRBV7-9 and TRBJ2-7, with D hard to call. The CDR3 covers 11 residues. Germline lookup yields CDR1 SEHNR and CDR2 FQNEAQ (reference sequence). V gave up 2 bases and J gave up 6 bases, with 5 bases separating them. The whole variable domain, remainder taken from reference TRBV7-9 and TRBJ2-7, is DTGVSQNPRHKITKRGQNVTFRCDPISEHNRLYWYRQTLGQGPEFLTYFQNEAQLEKSRLLSDRFSAERPKGSFSTLEIQRTEQGDSAMYLCASSLRSEQYFGPGTRLTVT.

In its sample, this clonotype was seen many times. The chain joins TRBV28 to TRBJ2-3, with D perhaps TRBD1 (6 bases). The CDR3 has 14 residues. Trimming removed 8 bases from V and 0 bases from J, with 12 bases in between. Looked up from germline, CDR1 is MDHEN and CDR2 is SYDVKM. The CDR3 loop is CASQDRGSTDTQYF. The CDR3 coding sequence is TGTGCCAGCCAGGACAGAGGGAGCACAGATACGCAGTATTTT.

At least ten counts were recorded for this clonotype. V usage is TRBV29-1 and J usage is TRBJ2-4; D remains unclear. Germline values: CDR1 SQVTM, CDR2 ANQGSEA. The ends were cut back, 3 bases at V and 0 bases at J, with 15 bases in the middle. There are 16 residues in the CDR3. The CDR3 DNA is TGCAGCGTTGAGGTTGCCAGAGCGTTAGCCAAAAACATTCAGTACTTC. Translation gives CSVEVARALAKNIQYF.

This clonotype appeared a few times. This chain joins TRBV7-2 and TRBJ1-1, with D perhaps matching TRBD1 (6 bases). CDR3 length: 20 residues. The germline V gene has CDR1 SGHTA and CDR2 FQGNSA. V lost 4 bases to trimming and J lost 5 bases, with 32 bases between them. DNA of the CDR3: TGTGCCAGCAGCTCAAAATCCAGGGGTGTCGGCTGGGTTTACGAGACTGAAGCTTTCTTT. This translates into CASSSKSRGVGWVYETEAFF.